This TCR beta chain was captured in a study of beta chain features in type 1 diabetes listed by TCRdb under 2018. Concerning the study at large: Mean age, gender distribution, total cell number and subset yield did not differ between patients and healthy donors. Whereas all 30 or so donors provided naive and central memory subsets, regulatory and stem cell-like memory subsets were isolated from just 8 patients and roughly 8 healthy donors. A total of about 100,000,000 sorted cells were examined across all samples, and RNA yield correlated strongly with the number of cells per subset. In the study, TCRB repertoires of sorted circulating CD4+ T cell subsets from recently diagnosed type 1 diabetes patients were compared with those of matched healthy donors.

The High Capacity cDNA Reverse Transcription Kit was used to reverse transcribe all of the isolated RNA, meaning that expressed TCRB transcripts were what got sequenced. Naive, central memory and regulatory T cell samples underwent deep immunoSEQ sequencing, averaging approximately 3.3 million total reads per sample. Sorted cells were lysed in RLT buffer, and RNA was extracted using DNase-treated RNeasy Micro or Mini kits according to cell number. To prevent cross-contamination, each cell subset was processed individually, whereas patient and healthy donor samples were processed jointly. Using the immunoSEQ multiplex PCR, TCRB sequences were amplified from cDNA into 87-bp fragments spanning the CDR3 region. Amplicons were sequenced on the Illumina HiSeq platform. On the authors' methods: Synthetic template baselines were used to correct PCR bias computationally, reads within Hamming distance 2 were collapsed, and singletons that could not be merged were discarded. Reads were aligned to IMGT to assign V, D and J genes, CDR3 length, and insertions or deletions at six rearrangement sites. Within each subset, clonotype counts were normalized to sorted cell number, and only after that were true diversity and Gini coefficients computed with the tcR R package. Repertoire sharing was quantified using the overlap coefficient calculated on TCRB nucleotide sequences. Out-of-frame TCRB sequences from naive cells were analyzed to stand in for the pre-selection repertoire. TCRdb limited this immuneACCESS table to in-frame rearrangements with V and J called. A share of clones is missing; checked studies link under half to unresolved V genes, and the rest is unexplained. V and J calls and clone size are those listed in that table; D and trimming were worked out from the DNA. The sample table contains a few hundred thousand clones; only one count was recorded for around 20% of them. 0.044% of the sample is taken by the ten largest.

Each donor gave one peripheral blood draw, roughly 0.11 L on average, collected into heparinised tubes. Using a panel that included CD45RO, CCR7, CD25, CD127, CD95 and CD27, naive, central memory, regulatory and stem cell-like memory CD4+ T cells were sorted on a BD FACSAria II. Every sorted population had a purity above 95%. PBMCs were isolated immediately by Lymphoprep density gradient centrifugation and stained directly without culture. So that batch effects would be minimized, each experiment stained and sorted samples in pairs, pairing one healthy donor with one patient. A few counts support this clone. Its antigen is still unknown. No qualities accompany the bases; no much larger clone lies one base away. What the research found in general, with its limitations: Because the HLA sub-analyses included only small numbers of individuals, any influence of HLA type on TCRB rearrangement was left unresolved. Because cDNA was sequenced instead of genomic DNA, activated cells with high expression could be over-represented, although the groups did not differ in activation or CD3 levels. PCR may preferentially amplify shorter templates, but because patient and control samples were amplified and corrected together, any resulting skew would affect both groups equally. At VDJ recombination sites, patients with type 1 diabetes made fewer insertions and deleted more nucleotides, a pattern implying thymic rearrangement abnormalities. Type 1 diabetes patients showed a moderate but significant shortening of TCRB CDR3 length in all four CD4+ subsets. Naive, central memory and regulatory TCRB repertoires appeared to be more similar among patients than among healthy donors.

CDR1 and CDR2 are drawn from the germline V gene: MGHRA, YSYEKL. V and J lose 5 bases and 0 bases, and a span of 8 bases separates them. Counted from cysteine to phenylalanine, this CDR3 has 14 amino acids. The CDR3 DNA has 42 bases and is translated from base 1. The source material was naive CD4+ T cells from blood. In the paper's terms, the cell subset or site label means: true naive CD4+ T cells. The sequence is built from TRBV4-1 and TRBJ1-5, with no reliable assignment of the D segment. The sequence derives from a young woman in good health. The sequence in DNA is TGCGCCAGCAGCAACCCAGTTAGCAATCAGCCCCAGCATTTT. Its protein is CASSNPVSNQPQHF.